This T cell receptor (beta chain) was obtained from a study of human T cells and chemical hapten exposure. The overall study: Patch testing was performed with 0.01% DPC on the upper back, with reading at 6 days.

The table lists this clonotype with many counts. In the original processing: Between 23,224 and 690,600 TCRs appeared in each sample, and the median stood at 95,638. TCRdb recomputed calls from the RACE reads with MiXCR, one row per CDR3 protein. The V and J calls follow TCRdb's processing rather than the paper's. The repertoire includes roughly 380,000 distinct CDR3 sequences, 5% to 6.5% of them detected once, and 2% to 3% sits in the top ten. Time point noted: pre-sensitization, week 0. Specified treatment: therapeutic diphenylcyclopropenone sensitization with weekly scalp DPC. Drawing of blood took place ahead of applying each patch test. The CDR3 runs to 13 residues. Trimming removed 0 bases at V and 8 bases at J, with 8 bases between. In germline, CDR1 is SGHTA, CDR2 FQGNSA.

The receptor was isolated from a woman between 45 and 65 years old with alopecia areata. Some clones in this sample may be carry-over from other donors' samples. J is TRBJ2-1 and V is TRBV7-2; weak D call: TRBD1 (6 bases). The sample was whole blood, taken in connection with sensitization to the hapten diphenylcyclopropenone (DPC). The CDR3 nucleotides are TGTGCCAGCAGCTTAGCCCGGACAGATGAGCAGTTCTTC. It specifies CASSLARTDEQFF.